This T cell receptor beta chain was sequenced in a study of identical twins listed by TCRdb under 2016. Background on the whole study: To test whether fetal clonotypes persist, the study used deep sequencing on TCR alpha and beta repertoires from monozygotic twins, unrelated adults of various ages, and cord blood. Replicate twin experiments were performed at different times using different library preparation protocols to rule out contamination. Beyond this particular receptor, the publication reports: Abundant cord blood beta clonotypes carried fewer insertions; young adult naive repertoires showed a weaker similar trend, while memory repertoires showed none. In monozygotic twins, out-of-frame TCR alpha sharing was systematically underestimated by recombination models, although the models agreed with sharing between unrelated individuals. A weaker excess of twin sharing was found in beta out-of-frame sequences because the signal-to-noise ratio was lowered by fewer shared sequences. Zero-insertion analyses could be partly confounded by invariant T cells such as MAIT and iNKT, though diverse VJ usage argued against such confounding for most clonotypes. Compared with coincidental sharing between unrelated individuals, out-of-frame TCR alpha sequences shared between twins had an excess of sequences with low generation probability. Because the same donors could not be followed over many years, the conclusions depended on cross-sectional statistical analysis.

Library prep was done by 5' RACE. Instrument used: Illumina HiSeq 2000. Template switching added a universal primer binding site, and the final cDNA carried a unique molecular identifier that allowed TCR cDNA molecules to be counted accurately. First-strand cDNA for TCR alpha and beta chains was synthesized from specific primers in the conserved constant-segment region. To control for contamination, every cDNA library carried two barcodes: a SMART-Mk sample barcode plus Illumina barcodes. Two successive PCR steps introduced TruSeq adapter sequences along with Illumina sample barcodes. The TCR alpha and beta cDNA libraries were sequenced on the Illumina HiSeq platform using custom primers. Under the source paper's analysis protocol: MiGEC processed the raw reads to extract unique molecular identifiers, while MiXCR was used to determine the CDR3 positions. Recombination models were inferred per individual with the repgenHMM and IGoR tools using an EM algorithm. Shared clonotypes were analyzed with the tcR package in R, and sharing was normalized by the product of cloneset sizes. To study raw recombination free of thymic and clonal selection effects, out-of-frame nonproductive sequences were analyzed. The public sequencing data were trimmed at Q25 with fastp and processed into clonotypes with MiXCR by TCRdb, which kept only in-frame beta chains. Each entry is one CDR3 protein sequence, shown with its most common DNA and genes. Clone size and V and J calls follow TCRdb, not the original study. The sample has 450,000 or so distinct CDR3 sequences on record, approximately 17% of them singletons. The ten top clones hold 9% to 15% of the sample.

Only healthy Caucasian donors were included. Three unrelated non-twin adults were also sequenced: a male aged 18 to 30, a male aged 50 to 60 and a female aged 50 to 60. Miltenyi CD45RO+ enrichment and human naive T-cell isolation kits were used to isolate memory (CD45RO+) and naive T cells from PBMC. With respect to this clonotype: Its antigen has not been determined. Per-base qualities were not stored, and no clone one base away is much larger.

The sequencing sample was made of naive T cells sorted from blood. The sample's cell subset or site label is to be understood as: cells isolated with a human naive T-cell isolation kit. This TCR derives from a middle-aged man in good health.

This receptor has the CDR3 CASSAQGRSLETQYF. The nucleotides read TGTGCCAGCTCCGCACAGGGGAGAAGTCTGGAGACCCAGTACTTC. This chain is built from TRBV27 and TRBJ2-5; TRBD1 lines up with 7 middle nucleotides. V ends up 8 bases short and J 5 bases short, with an unmatched junction base count of 14. From a lookup of the germline V gene (reference sequence), CDR1 and CDR2 are MNHEY and SMNVEV. Reading from cysteine to phenylalanine, the CDR3 counts 15 amino acids. Only the CDR3 DNA stays, 45 bases, in frame from base 1.